One and the same sample provided the 18 T cell receptor beta chains below, sequenced in a study of shared clonotypes between healthy human individuals. TCRdb keeps only in-frame clones here, not all; method: immunoSEQ multiplex PCR. The table records a few million clones, just under 95% of them present only once. In the naive CD8 group, cells lacked CD45RO and were positively selected for CCR7, so terminally differentiated effector memory CD45RA+ cells were left out. Sample: naive CD8+ T cells from PBMCs. Receptors originate from a man in his late teens or twenties in good health. Some clones in this sample may be carry-over from other donors' samples.

Details on this clone: This sample includes further DNA sequences coding for the same CDR3. J is TRBJ2-3 and V is TRBV9; D call uncertain. This CDR3 has 13 amino acids. Germline V gene lookup returns CDR1 SGDLS and CDR2 YYNGEE. The V end was cut by 0 bases, the J end by 4 bases, with 6 bases between. CDR3 nucleotides: TGTGCCAGCAGCGTAGGGTTGGCAGATACGCAGTATTTT. Its protein is CASSVGLADTQYF.

This chain joins TRBV5-1 and TRBJ1-2; 9 bases match TRBD1. Germline V gene data show CDR1 as SGHRS and CDR2 as YFSETQ. Losses at the gene ends were 4 bases for V and 6 bases for J; bases not matched to a gene: 4. This CDR3 comprises 13 residues. CDR3 DNA sequence: TGCGCCAGCAGCCCGCGGACAGGGGATGGCTACACCTTC. This encodes CASSPRTGDGYTF.

This rearrangement joins TRBV28 to TRBJ1-2; D unclear. With 4 bases removed from V and 4 bases from J, the gap between germline ends came to 7 bases. The CDR3 length is 12 residues. The germline V gene has CDR1 MDHEN and CDR2 SYDVKM. Written as DNA, the CDR3 is TGTGCCAGCAGTTCAGGCCTCTATGGCTACACCTTC. This sequence encodes CASSSGLYGYTF.

Comment on this clone: Other nucleotide sequences in the sample specify the same CDR3. The chain has TRBV13 and TRBJ2-1; D tentatively fits TRBD1 or TRBD2 (5 bases each). Germline-derived CDR1 and CDR2 are PRHDT and FYEKMQ (reference sequence). The CDR3 totals 14 residues. With 5 bases removed from V and 4 bases from J, the gap between germline ends came to 12 bases. CDR3 residues: CASSLGTPYNEQFF. The CDR3 nucleotides read TGTGCCAGCAGCCTCGGGACGCCTTACAATGAGCAGTTCTTC.

This rearrangement joins TRBV6-1 to TRBJ1-1; 7 nucleotides line up with TRBD1. Germline CDR1 is MNHNS and CDR2 is SASEGT. Unmatched junction bases numbered 11, after V lost 7 bases and J lost 3 bases. CDR3 length equals 15 residues. This CDR3 is CASTIYLDRDTEAFF. The CDR3 DNA reads TGTGCCAGCACAATCTACTTAGACAGGGACACTGAAGCTTTCTTT.

As for this clone: Within the sample, other DNA sequences also encode this same CDR3. The V gene is TRBV4-3, the J gene TRBJ2-1; TRBD1 might be the D (5 bases). V was cut by 3 bases and J by 1 base, with 10 bases left in between. Germline assignment: CDR1 LGHNA and CDR2 YSLEER. This CDR3 has 15 residues. DNA of the CDR3: TGCGCCAGCAGCCAGGCCAGGGTGTCCTACAATGAGCAGTTCTTC. Translated, it gives CASSQARVSYNEQFF.

This chain links TRBV25-1 with TRBJ2-7; D is perhaps TRBD1 (5 bases). Trimming shortened V by 5 bases and J by 1 base, and 12 bases separated the two germline ends. The CDR3 loop spans 14 amino acids. Looked up from germline, CDR1 is MGHDK and CDR2 is SYGVNS. The CDR3: CASSPYRTSYEQYF. The CDR3 DNA is TGTGCCAGCAGTCCATACCGGACATCCTACGAGCAGTACTTC.

For the CDR3, the DNA is TGCAGCGTCGCTACTAGGACAGGTAGCACTGAAGCTTTCTTT. Its protein is CSVATRTGSTEAFF. The chain employs TRBV29-1 and TRBJ1-1, with 7 bases identical to TRBD1. CDR1 and CDR2 from the germline V gene are SQVTM and ANQGSEA. This CDR3 spans 14 amino acids. Losses at the gene ends were 6 bases for V and 4 bases for J; bases not matched to a gene: 11. The full variable domain, in which reference TRBV29-1 and TRBJ1-1 provide the parts outside the CDR3, is SAVISQKPSRDICQRGTSLTIQCQVDSQVTMMFWYRQQPGQSLTLIATANQGSEATYESGFVIDKFPISRPNLTFSTLTVSNMSPEDSSIYLCSVATRTGSTEAFFGQGTRLTVV.

CDR3 sequence (DNA): TGTGCCAGCAGCTACGGTGAGGGAGGCTACACCTTC. It encodes CASSYGEGGYTF. V and J are TRBV6-5 and TRBJ1-2, with no clear D. The CDR3 loop spans 12 amino acids. V shed 6 bases and J shed 8 bases, with 13 bases lying between them. Germline CDR1 is MNHEY and CDR2 is SVGAGI.

The V and J genes are TRBV5-6 and TRBJ2-1; D uncertain. V was shortened by 1 base and J by 9 bases, with 8 bases between the two germline ends. This CDR3 has 12 amino acids. Germline V gives CDR1 SGHDT, CDR2 YYEEEE. This CDR3 reads CASSLLTTEQFF. CDR3 sequence (DNA): TGTGCCAGCAGCTTGTTGACCACTGAGCAGTTCTTC.

Here the CDR3 DNA reads TGTGCCAGCACGGGGACAGACTATAGCAATCAGCCCCAGCATTTT. It is translated as CASTGTDYSNQPQHF. V is TRBV28 and J is TRBJ1-5; 7 bases align to TRBD1. The CDR3 contains 15 residues. Trimming took 7 bases from V and 0 from J; bases not matched to a gene: 6. Germline CDR1 is MDHEN and CDR2 is SYDVKM.

The chain couples TRBV18 to TRBJ2-3, with 8 positions matching TRBD2. V was pared by 2 bases and J by 5 bases, with 6 bases of the junction left unmatched. Germline lookup yields CDR1 KGHSH and CDR2 LQKENI. This CDR3 has 15 amino acids. The CDR3 here is CASSPRLAGRDTQYF. CDR3 DNA: TGTGCCAGCTCACCAAGGCTAGCGGGCCGAGATACGCAGTATTTT.

This clone was found once. The J gene is TRBJ2-7, the V gene TRBV28; D not resolved. V was pared by 6 bases and J by 3 bases, with 15 bases between. From germline, CDR1 is MDHEN and CDR2 SYDVKM. The length of the CDR3 is 14 residues. Here the CDR3 reads CASSLRSNRYEQYF. For the CDR3, the DNA is TGTGCCAGCAGCCTGAGGAGTAACCGCTACGAGCAGTACTTC.

V usage is TRBV15 and J usage is TRBJ2-2; 12 bases fit TRBD2. Trimming at V came to 4 bases and at J to 3 bases, leaving 6 bases not matched to a gene. CDR1 LNHNV and CDR2 YYDKDF come from the germline V gene (reference sequence). CDR3 length: 17 amino acids. The CDR3 DNA follows: TGTGCCACCAGCACCAGACTAGCGGGAGTCCACACCGGGGAGCTGTTTTTT. As protein: CATSTRLAGVHTGELFF.

V usage is TRBV4-2 and J usage is TRBJ2-7, with TRBD2 matching over 11 bases. Germline V gene data show CDR1 as LGHNA and CDR2 as YNFKEQ. The V and J ends lost 4 bases and 3 bases, in that order; junction bases with no gene match: 11. This CDR3 is built from 17 residues. CDR3 sequence (DNA): TGTGCCAGCAGCCTAGAGGCTCGGGGGACTAGCGGCTACGAGCAGTACTTC. It specifies CASSLEARGTSGYEQYF.

The chain links TRBV10-1 to TRBJ2-7; 8 positions match TRBD1. Trimming took 2 bases from V and 4 from J; bases not matched to a gene: 7. CDR1 is WNHNN and CDR2 is SYGVQD in the germline V gene (reference sequence). This CDR3 comprises 15 residues. The CDR3 DNA is TGCGCCAGCAGTGAGATTACCAGGGGGCCTTACGAGCAGTACTTC. The encoded protein is CASSEITRGPYEQYF.

In this sample, this clone turned up a few times. The chain recombines TRBV27 with TRBJ1-1; 12 bases match TRBD1. Germline lookup yields CDR1 MNHEY and CDR2 SMNVEV (reference sequence). V was clipped by 7 bases and J by 6 bases; unmatched bases: 21. The CDR3 covers 19 residues. The CDR3 DNA follows: TGTGCCAGCACCCCGAATCCTATACCGGGACAGGGGGCGATTGCTGAAGCTTTCTTT. It specifies CASTPNPIPGQGAIAEAFF.

With regard to this clone: At the DNA level, this CDR3 is encoded by other sequences in the same sample as well. The rearrangement links TRBV27 to TRBJ2-7; D is possibly TRBD2 (6 bases). This CDR3 region has 14 residues. V lost 3 bases and J lost 0, with 9 bases in between. Germline V gene lookup returns CDR1 MNHEY and CDR2 SMNVEV (reference sequence). The DNA of the CDR3 is TGTGCCAGCAGTTTGTCGACTAGCTCCTACGAGCAGTACTTC. Translating it yields CASSLSTSSYEQYF.